This record concerns one T cell receptor beta chain sequence. Documented time point: peripheral blood 6 weeks after treatment start. Patient sample counts ranged from 1 to 8, pretreatment and on-treatment. The data derive from a study of PD-L1 blockade in urothelial cancer. About the research overall: Atezolizumab 1,200 mg was given intravenously every 3 weeks, starting 2014. From 0 to 3 prior chemotherapy regimens had been given to the patients. A median approximately 150,000 T cells were found in blood samples.

Only in-frame clones appear in the TCRdb table, and some are missing; sequencing was by immunoSEQ multiplex PCR. Of about 40,000 clones listed, 86% were seen once; the top ten hold about 23%. CDR3 length: 16 residues. Germline lookup yields CDR1 SGHRS and CDR2 YFSETQ. V lost 0 bases and J lost 4, with 13 bases in between. This receptor was taken from a man aged 55-75 years with urothelial cancer. V usage is TRBV5-1 and J usage is TRBJ2-2, with D perhaps matching TRBD1 (6 bases). The source was PBMCs, collected around atezolizumab (anti-PD-L1) treatment. Written as DNA, the CDR3 is TGCGCCAGCAGCTTGGGCCAGGGCAGGGGCACCGGGGAGCTGTTTTTT. The encoded protein is CASSLGQGRGTGELFF.